Listed below are T cell receptor beta chains from one sample, sequenced in a study of identical twins. TCRdb recomputed calls from the 5' RACE reads with MiXCR, one row per CDR3 protein. This sample has approximately 250,000 distinct CDR3 sequences, with 6.5% to 8% found just once. In addition, the sample was reused for a study of T cells expressing NK-cell markers.

The sequencing sample was made of CD8+ T cells sorted from blood. The source is a woman aged 18-29 years in good health. Both conserved end residues are trimmed from each CDR3.

>TRBV2|TRBJ2-5
ASSDGPPTLANQETQY
>TRBV7-9|TRBJ2-5
ASSLVPPRVEETQY
>TRBV9|TRBJ2-3
ASSADGRRTDTQY
>TRBV4-1|TRBJ2-7
ASSQSIDRAFHEQY
>TRBV6-4|TRBJ2-3
ASSPRTSPADTQY
>TRBV7-9|TRBJ2-5
ASSLAAGETQY
>TRBV20-1|TRBJ2-1
SARPTSSDNEQF
>TRBV6-2/TRBV6-3|TRBJ2-1
ASSYDPRGSEHNEQF
>TRBV4-1|TRBJ2-2
ASSQVGAENTGELF
>TRBV4-1|TRBJ2-5
ASSPHGAGEETQY
>TRBV11-3|TRBJ2-1
ASSLTSGWRDEQF
>TRBV5-6|TRBJ1-2
ASSLATGQAGYGYT
>TRBV7-9|TRBJ1-2
ASSFSADPYGYT
>TRBV12-5|TRBJ2-3
ARKNYQPQGQTTDTQY
>TRBV15|TRBJ2-5
ATSGPVAGRQETQY
>TRBV7-6|TRBJ2-7
ASRPSVGYEQY
>TRBV12-3/TRBV12-4|TRBJ2-1
ASSFTGHNEQF
>TRBV29-1|TRBJ1-1
SVEQDTEAF
>TRBV5-1|TRBJ2-1
ASSLEGLAGGLNEQF
>TRBV7-9|TRBJ2-3
AGGASDTQY
>TRBV7-9|TRBJ2-5
ASSAPNRGETQY
>TRBV15|TRBJ1-5
ATSAERNQPQH
>TRBV2|TRBJ2-5
ASRGATAGETQY
>TRBV7-9|TRBJ1-2
ASSGQADGYT
>TRBV6-5|TRBJ1-4
ASSSIGGVNEKLF
>TRBV3-1|TRBJ2-2
ATCQDLTESNTGELF
>TRBV7-9|TRBJ1-1
ASSPPTGRKFNTEAF
>TRBV6-5|TRBJ2-7
ASSYQPGQFAPYEQY
>TRBV15|TRBJ2-7
ATRGTSGRHEQY
>TRBV29-1|TRBJ1-2
SAPTEDYGYT
>TRBV27|TRBJ2-1
ASSLSTTGNEQF
>TRBV6-2/TRBV6-3|TRBJ2-2
ASTPELTGELF
>TRBV5-8|TRBJ2-7
ASSLAARSYEQY
>TRBV25-1|TRBJ1-1
ASSVGAEAF
>TRBV11-2|TRBJ2-3
ASSPSSGTRSVTDTQY
>TRBV4-1|TRBJ2-2
ASSNPLGVNTGELF
>TRBV2|TRBJ1-2
ASSEESGHGYT
>TRBV10-3|TRBJ1-1
AAGTVMNTEAF
>TRBV5-6|TRBJ2-7
ASSLSGTTYEQY
>TRBV11-3|TRBJ2-1
ASSSEEGNEQF
>TRBV25-1|TRBJ1-6
ASSEWGSPLH
>TRBV7-9|TRBJ2-2
ARWGATGELF
>TRBV7-6|TRBJ2-3
ASSLLAGRPDTQY
>TRBV9|TRBJ2-1
ASSVDSSAHNEQF
>TRBV3-1|TRBJ2-1
ASSPQGLAVGNEQF
>TRBV5-5|TRBJ2-7
ASSQGLAGEPYEQY